Listed below are T cell receptor beta chains from one sample, sequenced in a study of regulatory T cells in long-lasting Graves disease. Each CDR3 protein gets one entry after TCRdb re-called the multiplex PCR reads with MiXCR. The top ten hold around 12% of the sample, which has about 560,000 distinct CDR3 sequences, 15% to 20% seen once. The sample was also reused in another study, on T cells in Graves' hyperthyroidism and ophthalmopathy.

The sample was peripheral blood mononuclear cells (PBMCs), taken at new diagnosis, from a patient treated with antithyroid drugs. All receptors come from a man aged 18 to 35 with Graves disease. The CDR3 runs from the conserved cysteine through the conserved F or W. D genes are given only for firm matches. Clone size is given for some rows only: seen once, a few or many times, or a class if the clone is expanded.

>TRBV7-9|.|TRBJ2-7|many
TGTGCCAGCAGCTTCTCCCACTCGCCCCCCCCGGAGCAGTACTTC
CASSFSHSPPPEQYF
>TRBV12-3/TRBV12-4|.|TRBJ2-1|many
TGTGCCAGCAGTTTCGAAAGGTTGCGGGATTTGGCGGATGAGCAGTTCTTC
CASSFERLRDLADEQFF
>TRBV6-2/TRBV6-3|.|TRBJ1-2|.
TGTGCCAGCAGAATCGACAGGTCCTATGGCTACACCTTC
CASRIDRSYGYTF
>TRBV7-8|TRBD2|TRBJ2-3|.
TGTGCCAGCAGCTCTCGGGAGGGCCTAGATACGCAGTATTTT
CASSSREGLDTQYF
>TRBV10-3|TRBD2|TRBJ2-5|.
TGTGCCATCAGTGACTTGACTAGCGGGCGGAGGGCGGAGACCCAGTACTTC
CAISDLTSGRRAETQYF
>TRBV5-4|.|TRBJ2-5|.
TGTGCCAGCAGCTCCCCGCTGATTGGGGGAGGGGGAGAGACCCAGTACTTC
CASSSPLIGGGGETQYF
>TRBV10-2|.|TRBJ2-5|few
TGCGCCAGCAGTGAGTCGAGGGGAGAGGGTTCCCAAGAGACCCAGTACTTC
CASSESRGEGSQETQYF
>TRBV6-2/TRBV6-3|.|TRBJ2-1|.
TGTGCCAGCAGTTTATCGGGACGCCGCTTCTTC
CASSLSGRRFF
>TRBV5-5|.|TRBJ2-1|.
TGTGCCAGCAGCTTGGACAGGACAAACAATGAGCAGTTCTTC
CASSLDRTNNEQFF
>TRBV3-1|.|TRBJ2-2|.
TGTGCCAGCAGCCAAGCCGGGCCTACAAACACCGGGGAGCTGTTTTTT
CASSQAGPTNTGELFF
>TRBV12-3/TRBV12-4|TRBD1|TRBJ1-5|few
TGTGCCAGCAGTACAAACAGGGGTGAGCCCCGGCATTTT
CASSTNRGEPRHF
>TRBV28|TRBD2|TRBJ2-2|many
TGTGCCAGCGACAAAACAGCGGGAGTAGGTACCGGGGAGCTGTTTTTT
CASDKTAGVGTGELFF
>TRBV30|.|TRBJ2-7|.
TGTGCCTGGTCGGCACAATACTACGAGCAGTACTTC
CAWSAQYYEQYF